The text below deals with one TCR beta chain. In its sample, this clone was seen once. The antigen it binds to is not known. The input lacks base qualities; no much larger clone sits a single base away. This sample was included in a study of shared clonotypes between healthy human individuals (dated by TCRdb to 2020 to 2022). Regarding the complete study: The cohort comprised two women and a few men aged 18 to 49 years. Each donor's leukapheresis produced roughly between about 0.85 and 10 billion PBMCs. For each donor, CD4 naive and CD4 memory were each run on three plates, CD8 naive on two plates, and CD8 memory on one plate. Blood TCR repertoires of a handful of healthy adults were deeply sequenced to estimate repertoire size and the extent of clonotype sharing between individuals. To increase sequencing depth and limit assay-specific biases, TCR repertoire library preparation and sequencing were carried out by different laboratories using diverse techniques.

Study-level results and caveats: Sampling was restricted to blood, and TCR repertoires in tissues likely differ from the TCR repertoires found in blood. Sharing across a few donors was observed for about 5% of naive CD4, 3% to 3.5% of naive CD8, over 2% of memory CD4, and less than 0.45% of memory CD8 clonotypes. Incomplete sequencing was indicated by rarefaction of sorted-subset datasets, despite the large sequencing depth. Higher generation probabilities were observed for clonotypes shared by all four sorted-subset donors than for non-shared clonotypes. Pairwise subsampling indicated that sequencing depth was expected to affect the degree of clonotype sharing among donors. The small number of donors limited the genetic and exposure-history diversity represented. Estimated clonotype richness was generally larger for naive than for memory subsets.

Using the deep immunoSEQ assay, TCR CDR3 regions were amplified from genomic DNA by multiplex PCR. Genomic DNA extracted from each cell subset was distributed evenly over all wells of several immunoSEQ 96-well plates, and each plate served as one replicate. For sorted subsets, approximately 0.2 ug of genomic DNA, equivalent to 25,000 to 30,000 T cell genomes, went into each replicate PCR. Purified libraries were quantified with a Qubit 3.0 fluorometer, sized on a Bioanalyzer 2100, and re-quantified with the KAPA Library Quantification kit. Every immunoSEQ 96-well plate was sequenced on a dedicated single-read 150-cycle Illumina NextSeq 550 flow cell. The paper's data handling went like this. Because the immunoSEQ output included only junctional sequences and no quality scores, the filtering could not be the same as the filtering used for full-length reads. To assign V/J genes and CDR3, sequences were annotated using PyIR, a Python wrapper for IgBLAST v1.9, with IMGT germline references. Reads were removed for weak V/J assignments (E-value above 1e-6), missing CDR3, stop codons, out-of-frame junctions, or ambiguous translated residues. V3J clonotypes were defined by identical inferred V gene, J gene, and CDR3 amino acid sequence. Percentage overlap between repertoires was computed as shared unique clonotypes divided by the size of the smaller repertoire. Three approaches were used to assess repertoire richness: RTK rarefaction, the Chao1 estimator, and Recon v2.1 estimates of unobserved clonotypes. Generation probabilities were computed with OLGA for all TCRbeta clonotypes obtained by the gDNA method from a few donors. Held by TCRdb, this immuneACCESS table contains in-frame sequences only and omits some clones. Under half of the omission traces to an unresolved V gene where checked; the cause of the rest is unknown. For V, J and clone size, that table is used; D and trimming come from the DNA. The sample table holds roughly 640,000 clones, of which more than 95% were seen once. The ten largest account for about 0.06% of the sample.

Healthy HIV-negative adults with no recently reported acute infections or vaccinations were included as donors. All donors were Caucasian adults living in Nashville, Tennessee, USA. CD4+ T cells were enriched through magnetic negative selection, after which naive cells were positively selected on CD45RA and the remaining negative fraction served as the memory subset. After blood collection by leukapheresis, PBMCs were isolated using Ficoll-Histopaque density gradient centrifugation and then cryopreserved in the vapor phase of liquid nitrogen. Analytical flow cytometry was used to check the purity and quantity of every magnetically sorted T cell population. Each sorted fraction had its genomic DNA isolated and then quantified by UV absorbance on a Nanodrop 2000c. The CDR3, cysteine through phenylalanine, is 13 amino acids long. Just the 39-base CDR3 DNA is kept, in frame starting at base 1. CDR1 is given as MDHEN and CDR2 as SYDVKM, both from the germline V gene. V lost 3 bases and J lost 4 bases, and the count of bases not matched to a germline gene is 2.

Sequenced material: naive CD4+ T cells sorted from blood. Explained via the paper, the cell subset or site label denotes: CD45RA+ positively selected. This chain is built from TRBV28 and TRBJ1-1, and 7 bases in between align with TRBD1. This TCR derives from a young woman in good health. The CDR3 reads CASSFRGATEAFF. Here is the DNA: TGTGCCAGCAGTTTCAGGGGGGCCACTGAAGCTTTCTTT.